This T cell receptor beta chain was sequenced for a study of T cell clusters in autoimmune cytopenias. TRB was amplified from 250 ng of peripheral blood genomic DNA per sample. The CDR3 extends over 15 amino acids. CDR1 DFQATT and CDR2 SNEGSKA come from the germline V gene (reference sequence). One tube held mixed TRB-A and TRB-B primer pools for touch-down PCR. TCRdb reprocessed the multiplex PCR reads, keeping one entry per CDR3 protein, no DNA. The sample table includes about 8,400 distinct CDR3 sequences. Judged by frequency, this clonotype is medium-sized (0.01 to 0.1%). Specimen: peripheral blood. V is TRBV20-1 and J is TRBJ2-7. The clonotype originates from a human donor with an autoimmune cytopenia or autoimmune hepatitis (not recorded which). CDR3 loop: CSARDRDLGAYEQYF.